This is a list of T cell receptor beta chains from one sample in a study of blood T cell repertoires in COVID-19. Sequencing was performed with immunoSEQ multiplex PCR; in TCRdb, only in-frame clones are kept and a portion is missing. This table holds around 150,000 clones, roughly 87% found once. Sample: PBMCs or T cells enriched from blood (not recorded which). These receptors were obtained from a man aged 50 to 59 who had recovered from COVID-19. Both conserved end residues are part of each CDR3. Fields, in order: V gene, D gene, clone size, J gene, CDR3 DNA, CDR3 protein. A D gene is named only where the DNA matches it firmly. Only part of the rows carry a size: once, few, many, or a class if the clone is expanded.

TRBV7-9	NA	NA	TRBJ2-7	TGTGCCAGCAGCTTAGTCGGTGAGCAGTACTTC	CASSLVGEQYF
TRBV24-1	TRBD1	NA	TRBJ2-2	TGTGCCACCAGTGATTCGCGTCCCGGCGGACAGGGGGCTAGTTTTGGCGGGGAGCTGTTTTTT	CATSDSRPGGQGASFGGELFF
TRBV2	TRBD1	NA	TRBJ1-2	TGTGCCAGCAGGGATCCGATTTCGACAGGGAGGTTCGATGGCTACACCTTC	CASRDPISTGRFDGYTF
TRBV11-2	NA	once	TRBJ2-3	TGTGCCAGCAGTCAAGCCCGAACAGATACGCAGTATTTT	CASSQARTDTQYF
TRBV6-5	NA	NA	TRBJ2-2	TGTGCCAGCAGTTACTCGAAGACTGTCACCGGGGAGCTGTTTTTT	CASSYSKTVTGELFF
TRBV24-1	NA	NA	TRBJ1-3	TGTGCCACCAGTAAAGGGACTTCCTCTGGAAACACCATATATTTT	CATSKGTSSGNTIYF
TRBV5-4	NA	few	TRBJ1-6	TGTGCCAGCAGCGAGGACAGCAGGTTCCTCCACTTT	CASSEDSRFLHF
TRBV14	NA	NA	TRBJ2-7	TGTGCCAGCAGCCCCCGACTCGCCTACGAGCAGTACTTC	CASSPRLAYEQYF
TRBV19	NA	NA	TRBJ2-2	TGTGCCTCAGTACGGCCAGGCGGGACGAACACCGGGGAGCTGTTTTTT	CASVRPGGTNTGELFF
TRBV7-9	TRBD2	NA	TRBJ2-2	TGTGCCAGAAGAGCGGGAGACAATACCGGGGAGCTGTTTTTT	CARRAGDNTGELFF
TRBV7-4	TRBD1	NA	TRBJ1-1	TGTGCCAGCAGGTTACCCGCGGAACAGGGGCCAACCACTGAAGCTTTCTTT	CASRLPAEQGPTTEAFF
TRBV29-1	TRBD1	NA	TRBJ1-2	TGCAGCGCTGAACCGGGACAGGGAAACTATGGCTACACCTTC	CSAEPGQGNYGYTF
TRBV28	TRBD1	NA	TRBJ2-5	TGTGCCAGCAGTCCCAGGGGGCAAGAGACCCAGTACTTC	CASSPRGQETQYF
TRBV6-5	TRBD1	NA	TRBJ1-5	TGTGCCAGCAGTTCGGGACAGACAAATCAGCCCCAGCATTTT	CASSSGQTNQPQHF
TRBV11-3	NA	few	TRBJ1-4	TGTGCCAGCAGCCAATACCGGGGGAAACTGTTTTTT	CASSQYRGKLFF
TRBV5-1	TRBD1	NA	TRBJ1-1	TGCGCCAGCAGAGGGACAGGGGCGAAGAACACTGAAGCTTTCTTT	CASRGTGAKNTEAFF
TRBV28	NA	NA	TRBJ1-4	TGTGCCAGCAGTTTCTTGGAGGGACGAGTCGAAAAACTGTTTTTT	CASSFLEGRVEKLFF
TRBV10-1	TRBD1	NA	TRBJ2-5	TGCGCCAGCAGTGGGGACAGGGGGCCTGAAGAGACCCAGTACTTC	CASSGDRGPEETQYF
TRBV4-1	NA	NA	TRBJ1-6	TGCGCCAGCAGCCAAGGTCTTGGAGGGGTGTATTCACCCCTCCACTTT	CASSQGLGGVYSPLHF
TRBV10-1	TRBD1	NA	TRBJ1-2	TGCGCCAGCAGTGAGACCGGGACAGGGGGCGGTGGCTACACCTTC	CASSETGTGGGGYTF
TRBV5-4	TRBD1	NA	TRBJ1-2	TGTGCCAGCAGCTTGGGACAGGGTTCTTATACTGGCGGCTACACCTTC	CASSLGQGSYTGGYTF
TRBV5-1	NA	NA	TRBJ1-2	TGCGCCAGCAGCTTGGCAAGGGGACTGCCTGCTAACTATGGCTACACCTTC	CASSLARGLPANYGYTF
TRBV10-3	NA	NA	TRBJ2-1	TGTGCCATCCAGCCCCAGGGAAGCTCCTACAATGAGCAGTTCTTC	CAIQPQGSSYNEQFF
TRBV18	NA	NA	TRBJ2-1	TGTGCCAGCTCACCACCGTCCGTTTCCCGCAATGAGCAGTTCTTC	CASSPPSVSRNEQFF
TRBV20-1	TRBD2	once	TRBJ2-1	TGCAGTGCTAGTAGGGGAGGACTAGCCAATCCTGCCTACAATGAGCAGTTCTTC	CSASRGGLANPAYNEQFF
TRBV5-1	TRBD1	few	TRBJ2-7	TGCGCCAGCAGCCACAACAGGGGGCTCTCCTACGAGCAGTACTTC	CASSHNRGLSYEQYF
TRBV4-1	NA	NA	TRBJ1-1	TGCGCCAGCAGCCAACATAGGAACACTGAAGCTTTCTTT	CASSQHRNTEAFF
TRBV4-1	NA	NA	TRBJ2-7	TGCGCCAGCAGCAACGACAGGAGTAAAACCTACGAGCAGTACTTC	CASSNDRSKTYEQYF
TRBV6-5	NA	NA	TRBJ1-6	TGTGCCAGCAGGATCGGGAATTCACCCCTCCACTTT	CASRIGNSPLHF
TRBV24-1	NA	NA	TRBJ1-2	TGTGCCACCAGTGATACCCGCGGGACGGAATATGGCTACACCTTC	CATSDTRGTEYGYTF
TRBV5-8	NA	NA	TRBJ1-3	TGTGCCAGCAGTCTAAGGGGCGGCTACTCTGGAAACACCATATATTTT	CASSLRGGYSGNTIYF
TRBV7-2	TRBD1	NA	TRBJ2-2	TGTGCCAGCAGCCTTGGGACAGGGCGAACCGGGGAGCTGTTTTTT	CASSLGTGRTGELFF
TRBV7-9	NA	NA	TRBJ2-5	TGTGCCAGCAGCTCAGTCCAGGAGACCCAGTACTTC	CASSSVQETQYF
TRBV7-2	NA	NA	TRBJ1-1	TGTGCCAGCAGCTTAGGGGCGGGAATGAACACTGAAGCTTTCTTT	CASSLGAGMNTEAFF
TRBV27	TRBD2	NA	TRBJ2-7	TGTGCCAGCAGTTTCCGGCGGGAGGGTTCCTACGAGCAGTACTTC	CASSFRREGSYEQYF
TRBV5-1	TRBD1	NA	TRBJ1-2	TGCGCCAGCAGCCCCGGAGGACAGGGGGTAAATGGCTACACCTTC	CASSPGGQGVNGYTF
TRBV5-1	TRBD1	NA	TRBJ1-2	TGCGCCAGCAGCCCATCGCCTGGGACAGGCTATGGCTACACCTTC	CASSPSPGTGYGYTF
TRBV3-1/TRBV3-2	TRBD1	NA	TRBJ2-5	TGTGCCAGCAGCTTCCGGACAGGCCCGCAAGAGACCCAGTACTTC	CASSFRTGPQETQYF
TRBV28	NA	NA	TRBJ1-5	TGTGCCAGCAGTTCCGTGACAGAGATCCAGCCCCAGCATTTT	CASSSVTEIQPQHF
TRBV6-5	TRBD2	NA	TRBJ2-3	TGTGCCAGCAGTTACTCGGGCGGGGGGCACACAGATACGCAGTATTTT	CASSYSGGGHTDTQYF
TRBV5-1	TRBD2	NA	TRBJ2-1	TGCGCCAGCAGCTTATTAGCGGGGGTTCGTGATGAGCAGTTCTTC	CASSLLAGVRDEQFF
TRBV7-2	NA	NA	TRBJ1-5	TGTGCCAGCAGCTTAGGTGAACATAGCAATCAGCCCCAGCATTTT	CASSLGEHSNQPQHF
TRBV18	TRBD1	NA	TRBJ1-1	TGTGCCAGCTCACCTTCTACAGGGGGAGTTGAAGCTTTCTTT	CASSPSTGGVEAFF
TRBV27	NA	NA	TRBJ2-7	TGTGCCAGCAGTTTCGCAGGGGAATACGAGCAGTACTTC	CASSFAGEYEQYF
TRBV6-5	TRBD1	NA	TRBJ2-7	TGTGCCAGCAAGCTTACGGGACAGACCTACGAGCAGTACTTC	CASKLTGQTYEQYF
TRBV9	TRBD1	NA	TRBJ1-6	TGTGCCAGCAGCGCATCCGGGACAGACAAATCACCCCTCCACTTT	CASSASGTDKSPLHF
TRBV27	TRBD1	NA	TRBJ2-7	TGTGCCAGCAGGGGCGGACAGGGACTGTACGAGCAGTACTTC	CASRGGQGLYEQYF
TRBV5-1	TRBD1	NA	TRBJ1-3	TGCGCCAGCAGCTTGGATGCAGGGGGAGGTAACACCATATATTTT	CASSLDAGGGNTIYF
TRBV7-3	NA	NA	TRBJ2-7	TGTGCCAGCAGGAAAGTGGCGGAAAACGAGCAGTACTTC	CASRKVAENEQYF
TRBV19	TRBD1	NA	TRBJ1-3	TGTGCCAGTAGTATACCCCCACAGGGGGTAACTGGAAACACCATATATTTT	CASSIPPQGVTGNTIYF